The 19 T cell receptor beta chains below were found in one sample sequenced in a study of vaccination effects on CD4 cells after COVID-19. This table comes from immunoSEQ multiplex PCR, and its TCRdb copy is limited to in-frame clones, with some not included. The sample yields 23,000 or so clones, about four fifths seen once. No antigen is known for these receptors. CD4+ T cells specific for antigen were expanded with viral peptide pools by the ViraFEST assay before sequencing. Once cultured for approximately ten days, the cells underwent separation to obtain CD4+ T cells. Each participant received a vaccine that was either BNT162b2 or mRNA-1273, given as two doses. Sequences were derived from CD4+ T cells from PBMCs cultured with SARS-CoV-2 spike peptides, sampled after COVID-19 vaccination. These receptors were collected from a human donor who received a COVID-19 vaccine. Some clones in this sample may be carry-over from other donors' samples.

This rearrangement joins TRBV21-1 to TRBJ2-7. TRBV21-1 is labeled a pseudogene. The CDR3 length is 16 residues. CDR3 sequence reads: CASSKEWQETLRGQYV. The CDR3 DNA follows: TGTGCCAGCAGCAAAGAATGGCAGGAGACCTTAAGAGGGCAGTACGTC.

The chain joins TRBV5-1 to TRBJ1-3, with TRBD1 identical over 7 bases. This CDR3 comprises 15 residues. V was pared by 2 bases and J by 2 bases, with 4 bases of the junction left unmatched. Looked up from germline, CDR1 is SGHRS and CDR2 is YFSETQ. The CDR3 spells CASSLTTGAGNTIYF. The CDR3 DNA is TGCGCCAGCAGCTTAACCACAGGGGCTGGAAACACCATATATTTT.

J is TRBJ1-4 and V is TRBV12-3 or TRBV12-4; possible D gene TRBD1, 5 bases. The CDR3 consists of 13 residues. The V gene lost 8 bases and the J gene lost 6 bases, with 13 bases spanning the gap. The CDR3 spells CASSGTPDEKLFF. The CDR3 DNA sequence: TGTGCCAGCTCCGGGACCCCGGATGAAAAACTGTTTTTT.

The chain is built from TRBV27 and TRBJ1-5; D ambiguous. The ends were cut back, 1 base at V and 5 bases at J, with 9 bases in the middle. The CDR3 has 14 amino acids. Germline-derived CDR1 and CDR2 are MNHEY and SMNVEV (reference sequence). The CDR3 region has the DNA TGTGCCAGCAGTTTATTAGGCAGCCATCAGCCCCAGCATTTT. It codes for CASSLLGSHQPQHF.

The rearrangement links TRBV27 to TRBJ1-5; 7 nucleotides agree with TRBD1. Unmatched junction bases numbered 9, after V lost 5 bases and J lost 2 bases. The CDR3 loop spans 16 amino acids. Germline values: CDR1 MNHEY, CDR2 SMNVEV (reference sequence). The CDR3 sequence is CASSDRQGIGNQPQHF. The CDR3 bases are TGTGCCAGCAGTGACAGACAGGGTATAGGCAATCAGCCCCAGCATTTT.

This chain connects TRBV5-6 to TRBJ2-5; D may be TRBD2 (7 bases). This CDR3 region has 16 residues. Deletions cut 1 base from V and 5 bases from J, with 18 bases between. Germline lookup yields CDR1 SGHDT and CDR2 YYEEEE. CDR3 residues: CASSLPYWGGSETQYF. CDR3 DNA: TGTGCCAGCAGCTTGCCCTACTGGGGGGGCTCGGAGACCCAGTACTTC.

V gene TRBV24-1 combines with J gene TRBJ1-1; D remains ambiguous. The V gene lost 6 bases and the J gene lost 1 base, with 5 bases spanning the gap. Germline CDR1 and CDR2: KGHDR and SFDVKD. The CDR3 spans 12 residues. The CDR3 DNA sequence: TGTGCCACCAGTAGACAGAACACTGAAGCTTTCTTT. This sequence encodes CATSRQNTEAFF.

The J gene is TRBJ1-3, the V gene TRBV30; no clear D. The V gene lost 5 bases and the J gene lost 2 bases, with 25 bases spanning the gap. Germline CDR1 is GTSNPN and CDR2 is SVGIG (reference sequence). CDR3 length equals 18 residues. For the CDR3, the DNA is TGTGCCTGGGGTCGGTCCCGCGACTGGGCTTATGCTGGAAACACCATATATTTT. Protein sequence: CAWGRSRDWAYAGNTIYF.

V and J are TRBV4-2 and TRBJ2-7; 8 bases align to TRBD2. Unmatched junction bases numbered 4, after V lost 0 bases and J lost 3 bases. This CDR3 is built from 15 residues. Germline V gives CDR1 LGHNA, CDR2 YNFKEQ. CDR3 nucleotides: TGTGCCAGCAGCCAAGATCTAGCGGGCTACTACGAGCAGTACGTC. This sequence encodes CASSQDLAGYYEQYV.

The chain carries TRBV3-1 (or the pseudogene TRBV3-2) and TRBJ2-1; 7 nucleotides align to TRBD2. The CDR3 extends over 15 amino acids. V was clipped by 4 bases and J by 0 bases; unmatched bases: 3. Germline assignment: CDR1 LGHDT and CDR2 YNNKEL (reference sequence). Written as DNA, the CDR3 is TGTGCCAGCAGCCGGGCGGGAGTCTCCTACAATGAGCAGTTCTTC. Translating it yields CASSRAGVSYNEQFF.

The chain is built from TRBV19 and TRBJ2-3, with TRBD1 as a possible D gene (5 bases). The CDR3 is made up of 15 amino acids. Germline V CDR1 and CDR2: LNHDA, SQIVND (reference sequence). V lost 2 bases and J 2 bases, leaving 11 bases between the germline ends. The CDR3 loop is CASSIRGGVTDTQYF. The CDR3 coding sequence is TGTGCCAGTAGTATAAGGGGCGGAGTCACAGATACGCAGTATTTT.

V gene TRBV6-6 combines with J gene TRBJ1-5; D is unresolved. CDR1 and CDR2 (germline): MNHNY, SVGAGI (reference sequence). The CDR3 consists of 14 residues. The V end lost 7 bases, the J end lost 3 bases, and 13 bases lay between the germline ends. The CDR3 DNA sequence: TGTGCCAGCAATTTTATGGCAGACAATCAGCCCCAGCATTTT. It codes for CASNFMADNQPQHF.

V usage is TRBV6-5 and J usage is TRBJ2-5; D might be TRBD1 (6 bases). With 6 bases removed from V and 0 bases from J, the gap between germline ends came to 11 bases. Germline V gene data show CDR1 as MNHEY and CDR2 as SVGAGI. The CDR3 consists of 14 residues. In DNA form, the CDR3 reads TGTGCCAGCAGCTTACGACAGGACCAAGAGACCCAGTACTTC. Encoded protein: CASSLRQDQETQYF.

The chain uses TRBV28 and TRBJ1-5; TRBD1 matches at 9 bases. V trimming: 6 bases; J trimming: 2 bases; junction bases outside the gene matches: 11. Germline lookup yields CDR1 MDHEN and CDR2 SYDVKM. The CDR3 length is 17 residues. This chain's CDR3 is CASSSGGTGRGNQPQHF. Here the CDR3 DNA reads TGTGCCAGCAGCTCTGGGGGGACAGGGCGTGGCAATCAGCCCCAGCATTTT.

V gene TRBV18 combines with J gene TRBJ1-4; D unclear. The CDR3 has 14 residues. Trimming stripped 6 bases from V and 3 bases from J, with 11 bases between. The germline V gene encodes CDR1 KGHSH and CDR2 LQKENI. The DNA of the CDR3 is TGTGCCAGCTCTGAGGGCGCTGCTAATGAAAAACTGTTTTTT. Protein product: CASSEGAANEKLFF.

The chain links TRBV2 to TRBJ2-7; D not certain. The CDR3 has 11 residues. Trimming took off 7 bases at V and 2 bases at J, with 6 bases between the two ends. In germline, CDR1 is SNHLY, CDR2 FYNNEI. The CDR3 bases are TGTGCCAGCAAGGCAGCCTACGAGCAGTACGTC. It encodes CASKAAYEQYV.

The V gene is TRBV12-5, the J gene TRBJ2-4; either TRBD1 or TRBD2 may supply D (6 bases each). V lost 2 bases, J lost 8 bases, and 10 bases lay in between. This CDR3 contains 13 residues. The V gene's germline CDR1 is LGHNT and CDR2 FRNRAP. CDR3 in amino acids: CASGLRGEDIQYF. For the CDR3, the DNA is TGTGCTAGTGGTTTGAGGGGGGAAGACATTCAGTACTTC.

This chain joins TRBV19 and TRBJ1-2, with D possibly matching TRBD1 (5 bases). The CDR3 extends over 15 amino acids. V was shortened by 2 bases and J by 4 bases, with 14 bases between the two germline ends. The germline V gene has CDR1 LNHDA and CDR2 SQIVND (reference sequence). In DNA, the CDR3 is TGTGCCAGTAGTATACTCCCCGGGGGAACCTATGGCTACACCTTC. This encodes CASSILPGGTYGYTF.

The V gene is TRBV5-1, the J gene TRBJ1-4; the match to TRBD1 covers 7 bases. Germline V gene sequence: CDR1 SGHRS, CDR2 YFSETQ. CDR3 length: 16 residues. Trimming cost V 5 bases and J 1 base; bases outside gene matches: 8. The CDR3 region is CASRERQGGTNEKLFF. The CDR3 DNA reads as TGCGCCAGCAGAGAAAGACAGGGCGGAACTAATGAAAAACTGTTTTTT.